This T cell receptor beta chain comes out of a study of blood T cell repertoires in COVID-19. In the study overall: COVID-19 samples from acute and convalescent phases originated in the United States, Italy and Spain.

As handled by the study authors: Estimation of nucleated cell counts was performed using reference gene primer amplification. The repertoire was sequenced with immunoSEQ multiplex PCR; TCRdb's copy has only in-frame clones and lacks some. V and J calls and clone size are as listed in that table; D and trimming were resolved from the DNA. The table lists tens of thousands of clones, roughly 87% of them singletons. Germline lookup yields CDR1 SNHLY and CDR2 FYNNEI. The CDR3 consists of 15 residues. The junction had 8 bases not matched to a gene; V was cut back by 4 bases and J by 3 bases. The specimen sequenced was peripheral blood. This receptor was taken from a man between 60 and 75 years old with acute or convalescent COVID-19. The rearrangement uses TRBV2 and TRBJ2-7, with 8 bases lining up with TRBD1. CDR3 sequence: CASSVGDRIIYEQYF. For the CDR3, the DNA is TGTGCCAGCAGTGTCGGGGACAGGATAATCTACGAGCAGTACTTC. The entire variable domain, with the rest obtained from reference TRBV2 and TRBJ2-7, is as follows: EPEVTQTPSHQVTQMGQEVILRCVPISNHLYFYWYRQILGQKVEFLVSFYNNEISEKSEIFDDQFSVERPDGSNFTLKIRSTKLEDSAMYFCASSVGDRIIYEQYFGPGTRLTVT.